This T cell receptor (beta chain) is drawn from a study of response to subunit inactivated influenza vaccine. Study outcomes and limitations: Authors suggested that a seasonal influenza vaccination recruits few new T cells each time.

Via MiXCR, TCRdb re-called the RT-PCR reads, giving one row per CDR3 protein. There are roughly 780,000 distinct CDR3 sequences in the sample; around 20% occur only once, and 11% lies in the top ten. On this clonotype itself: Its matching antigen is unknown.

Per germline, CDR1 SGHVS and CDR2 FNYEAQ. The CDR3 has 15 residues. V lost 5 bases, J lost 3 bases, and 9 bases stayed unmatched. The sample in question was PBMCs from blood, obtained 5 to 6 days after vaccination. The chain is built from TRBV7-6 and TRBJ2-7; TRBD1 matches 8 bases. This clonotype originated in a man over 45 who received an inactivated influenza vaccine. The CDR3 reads CASSRGIDRGYEQYF. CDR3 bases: TGTGCCAGCAGCCGGGGAATTGACAGGGGCTACGAGCAGTACTTC.